The present T cell receptor (beta chain) was sequenced within a study of T-cell memory formation after mild COVID-19. Study-level findings and limits: The finding that pre-infection memory included some responding clones suggested that cross-reactive memory joined.

cDNA libraries for TCR alpha and TCR beta, carrying sample barcodes and UMIs, came from 5'RACE with constant-segment primers. MiXCR, run by TCRdb on the 5' RACE reads, gives a single entry per CDR3 protein. The table lists 400,000 to 550,000 distinct CDR3 sequences, roughly 25% of them singletons. Trimming took off 5 bases at V and 2 bases at J, with 19 bases between the two ends. This CDR3 has 16 residues. CDR1 SGHVS and CDR2 FNYEAQ come from the germline V gene. This clonotype was observed a handful of times. The antigen is undetermined. The receptor was derived from an adult woman who had mild COVID-19 (a few samples of this study predate the infection). Cell type and time point are not known. The sample consisted of PBMCs or a T cell subset sorted from them (not recorded which). The J gene is TRBJ2-7, the V gene TRBV7-6; D is possibly TRBD2 (7 bases). The CDR3 is CASSGGAGSRAYEQYF. In DNA form, the CDR3 reads TGTGCCAGCAGCGGGGGGGCAGGGTCGCGAGCCTACGAGCAGTACTTC.